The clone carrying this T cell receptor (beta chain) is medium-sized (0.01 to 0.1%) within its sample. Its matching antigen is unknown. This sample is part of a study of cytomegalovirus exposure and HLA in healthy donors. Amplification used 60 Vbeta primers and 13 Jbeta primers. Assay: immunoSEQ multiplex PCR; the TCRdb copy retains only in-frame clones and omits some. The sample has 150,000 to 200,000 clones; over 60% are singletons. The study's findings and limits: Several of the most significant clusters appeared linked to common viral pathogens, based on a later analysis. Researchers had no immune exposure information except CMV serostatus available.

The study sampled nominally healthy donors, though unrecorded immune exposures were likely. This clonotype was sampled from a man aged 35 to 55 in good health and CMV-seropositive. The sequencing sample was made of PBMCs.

DNA of the CDR3: TGTGCCAGCAGTGGGGCAGAAGGAAGGGAGCAGTTCTTC. Its translation is CASSGAEGREQFF. The chain couples TRBV6-4 to TRBJ2-1; no definite D call. CDR3 size: 13 residues. V shed 4 bases and J shed 10 bases, with 14 bases lying between them. The germline V gene has CDR1 MRHNA and CDR2 SNTAGT.